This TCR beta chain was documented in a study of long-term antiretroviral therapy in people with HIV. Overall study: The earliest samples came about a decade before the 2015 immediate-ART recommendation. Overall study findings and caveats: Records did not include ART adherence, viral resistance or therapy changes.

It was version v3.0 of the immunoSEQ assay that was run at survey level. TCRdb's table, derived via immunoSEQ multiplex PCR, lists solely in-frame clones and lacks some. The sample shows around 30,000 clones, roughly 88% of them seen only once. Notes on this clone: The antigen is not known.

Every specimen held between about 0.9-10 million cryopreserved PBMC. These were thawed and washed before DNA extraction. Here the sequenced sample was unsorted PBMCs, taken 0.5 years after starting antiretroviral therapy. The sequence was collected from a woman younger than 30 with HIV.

The CDR3 region is CASSEQGFNEKLFF. In DNA form, the CDR3 reads TGTGCCAGCAGTGAACAGGGGTTTAATGAAAAACTGTTTTTT. The chain joins TRBV7-9 to TRBJ1-4; 7 nucleotides line up with TRBD1. In germline, CDR1 is SEHNR, CDR2 FQNEAQ (reference sequence). Trimming at V came to 6 bases and at J to 4 bases, leaving 5 bases not matched to a gene. The CDR3 is 14 amino acids.